The 29 T cell receptor beta chains below come from one sample, sequenced in a study of vaccination effects on CD4 cells after COVID-19. Antigen-specific CD4+ T cells expanded by the ViraFEST assay with viral peptide pools were then sequenced. With nine to eleven days of culture completed, CD4+ T cells were isolated. Either the BNT162b2 or mRNA-1273 vaccine was given to participants in two doses. The antigens of these receptors remain unknown. TCRdb's copy holds only in-frame clones and misses some; the assay was immunoSEQ multiplex PCR. The sample has tens of thousands of clones, roughly 78% seen once; the top ten hold 1.5% to 2%. Source: CD4+ T cells from PBMCs cultured with HCoV-OC43 spike peptides, taken after COVID-19 vaccination. Subset given: HCoV-OC43 spike overlapping peptide pool stimulation. The source is a human donor who received a COVID-19 vaccine.

The gene calls are TRBV13 and TRBJ2-7; D gene ambiguous. The germline CDR1 and CDR2 sequences are PRHDT and FYEKMQ (reference sequence). This CDR3 is 14 amino acids long. With 5 bases removed from V and 3 bases from J, the gap between germline ends came to 14 bases. CDR3 loop: CASSGARIFYEQYV. CDR3 in DNA: TGTGCCAGCAGCGGCGCCCGAATCTTCTACGAGCAGTACGTC.

The V gene is TRBV6-6, the J gene TRBJ2-2; the match to TRBD1 covers 9 bases. Germline V gives CDR1 MNHNY, CDR2 SVGAGI (reference sequence). Trimming removed 2 bases from V and 1 base from J; junction bases left unmatched: 2. The CDR3 covers 16 residues. The CDR3 coding sequence is TGTGCCAGCAGTTACCAGGACAGGGGGAACACCGGGGAGCTGTTTTTT. This gives the protein CASSYQDRGNTGELFF.

This chain joins TRBV6-5 and TRBJ1-2, with 8 positions matching TRBD1. The CDR3 extends over 14 amino acids. V lost 2 bases and J lost 7; bases outside the gene matches: 6. Germline values: CDR1 MNHEY, CDR2 SVGAGI. CDR3 DNA: TGTGCCAGCAGTTACCGGACAGGGAAAGGTGGCTACACCTTC. Its protein product is CASSYRTGKGGYTF.

The V gene is TRBV5-1, the J gene TRBJ2-4; D ambiguous. The CDR3 extends over 16 amino acids. Germline lookup yields CDR1 SGHRS and CDR2 YFSETQ. Trimming took 2 bases from V and 0 from J, leaving 12 bases between them. The CDR3 sequence: CASSFDGVLAKNIQYF. The CDR3 bases are TGCGCCAGCAGCTTCGACGGCGTACTAGCCAAAAACATTCAGTACTTC.

The chain uses TRBV5-1 and TRBJ2-3, with D unresolved. Per germline, CDR1 SGHRS and CDR2 YFSETQ. The CDR3 is 19 amino acids. V was clipped by 0 bases and J by 1 base, with 21 bases between them. The CDR3 sequence: CASSLVVIVPSFGTDTQYF. The CDR3 DNA sequence: TGCGCCAGCAGCTTGGTTGTCATTGTACCCAGTTTCGGCACAGATACGCAGTATTTT.

The chain links TRBV11-3 to TRBJ2-5; D gene ambiguous. Germline CDR1 is SGHNT and CDR2 is YENEEA. V shed 0 bases and J shed 5 bases, with 4 bases lying between them. CDR3 size: 12 residues. In DNA, the CDR3 is TGTGCCAGCAGCTTAGATCGTGAGACCCAGTACTTC. This gives the protein CASSLDRETQYF.

V is TRBV9 and J is TRBJ2-5, with D possibly matching TRBD1 (5 bases). CDR3 length equals 13 residues. V lost 2 bases, J lost 3 bases, and 8 bases lay in between. CDR1 is SGDLS and CDR2 is YYNGEE in the germline V gene. The DNA of the CDR3 is TGTGCCAGCAGCGTCGCAGGGAAAGAGACCCAGTACTTC. This gives the protein CASSVAGKETQYF.

The rearrangement links TRBV19 to TRBJ2-5; D remains ambiguous. The CDR3 extends over 16 amino acids. Germline CDR1 reads LNHDA; CDR2 reads SQIVND (reference sequence). Trimming removed 1 base at V and 5 bases at J, with 17 bases between. CDR3 residues: CASSIVLGPRPETQYF. For the CDR3, the DNA is TGTGCCAGTAGTATAGTTCTTGGACCCCGGCCGGAGACCCAGTACTTC. The full variable domain, rest sourced from reference TRBV19 and TRBJ2-5, is DGGITQSPKYLFRKEGQNVTLSCEQNLNHDAMYWYRQDPGQGLRLIYYSQIVNDFQKGDIAEGYSVSREKKESFPLTVTSAQKNPTAFYLCASSIVLGPRPETQYFGPGTRLLVL.

The table lists this clone with a few counts. This chain uses TRBV9 with TRBJ2-2; no clear D. The CDR3 is made up of 14 amino acids. Trimming pared 4 bases from V and 5 bases from J, leaving 12 bases between. From germline, CDR1 is SGDLS and CDR2 YYNGEE. In nucleotides, the CDR3 is TGTGCCAGCAGCCCCCGGACCCGGACCGGGGAGCTGTTTTTT. Its translation: CASSPRTRTGELFF. The full variable domain, completed using reference TRBV9 and TRBJ2-2, is DSGVTQTPKHLITATGQRVTLRCSPRSGDLSVYWYQQSLDQGLQFLIQYYNGEERAKGNILERFSAQQFPDLHSELNLSSLELGDSALYFCASSPRTRTGELFFGEGSRLTVL.

This chain's CDR3 is CASSLFTGNQPQHF. In DNA form, the CDR3 reads TGTGCCAGCAGCCTTTTTACAGGGAATCAGCCCCAGCATTTT. The chain joins TRBV6-5 to TRBJ1-5; D perhaps matches TRBD1 (6 bases). This CDR3 has 14 amino acids. The V and J ends lost 6 bases and 4 bases respectively, with 13 bases between them. Germline V gene sequence: CDR1 MNHEY, CDR2 SVGAGI.

CDR3 sequence (DNA): TGTGCCTGGAGTGTCCCGGACCTAGATACGCAGTATTTT. Translation: CAWSVPDLDTQYF. The chain uses TRBV30 and TRBJ2-3; D is unresolved. CDR1 and CDR2 (germline): GTSNPN, SVGIG (reference sequence). Trimming cost V 0 bases and J 5 bases, with 9 bases left between them. There are 13 residues in the CDR3.

The genes are TRBV12-5 and TRBJ2-5; a possible D gene is TRBD1 (5 bases). This CDR3 has 14 residues. Germline loops: CDR1 LGHNT, CDR2 FRNRAP. The V end lost 5 bases, the J end lost 4 bases, and 14 bases lay between the germline ends. The chain's CDR3 is CASGNTGVRETQYF. DNA for the CDR3: TGTGCTAGTGGTAACACAGGCGTCAGAGAGACCCAGTACTTC.

In its sample, this clone was seen a few times. This chain joins TRBV27 and TRBJ1-2; 7 bases line up with TRBD1. The CDR3 loop spans 15 amino acids. Germline lookup yields CDR1 MNHEY and CDR2 SMNVEV (reference sequence). Trimming at V came to 5 bases and at J to 4 bases, leaving 10 bases not matched to a gene. CDR3 coding DNA: TGTGCCAGCAGTCAATCGGACAGGCCACTCTATGGCTACACCTTC. Encoded protein: CASSQSDRPLYGYTF.

This clone was seen just once. V usage is TRBV7-8 and J usage is TRBJ1-3; D may be TRBD1 (5 bases). This CDR3 region has 14 residues. V lost 2 bases to trimming and J lost 4 bases, with 9 bases between them. Germline CDR1 and CDR2: SGHVS and FQNEAQ. CDR3 region: CASSLPGGGNTIYF. The CDR3, as DNA: TGTGCCAGCAGCTTACCGGGGGGGGGAAACACCATATATTTT.

The V and J genes are TRBV19 and TRBJ2-2; 9 bases align to TRBD2. Losses at the gene ends were 4 bases for V and 0 bases for J; bases not matched to a gene: 6. Germline CDR1 reads LNHDA; CDR2 reads SQIVND (reference sequence). The CDR3 consists of 17 residues. The CDR3 DNA follows: TGTGCCAGTAGTAGGTCTAGCGGGGCTTCGAACACCGGGGAGCTGTTTTTT. It translates to CASSRSSGASNTGELFF.

This sequence joins TRBV6-6 and TRBJ2-7; D may be TRBD2 (5 bases). Germline V gives CDR1 MNHNY, CDR2 SVGAGI (reference sequence). The germline V and J ends were trimmed by 6 bases and 2 bases, with 17 bases remaining between them. This CDR3 is built from 15 residues. The CDR3 DNA reads as TGTGCCAGCAGCAAAGCCCCGACTAACCCCTACGAGCAGTACGTC. Encoded protein: CASSKAPTNPYEQYV.

The chain is built from TRBV5-6 and TRBJ2-1, with 9 bases matching TRBD1. The germline V gene has CDR1 SGHDT and CDR2 YYEEEE. CDR3 length: 15 residues. The junction had 3 bases not matched to a gene; V was cut back by 0 bases and J by 5 bases. The DNA of the CDR3 is TGTGCCAGCAGCTTGGGGGGACAGGGACACAATGAGCAGTTCTTC. Translated, it gives CASSLGGQGHNEQFF.

The rearrangement joins TRBV19 to TRBJ1-5; D ambiguous. This CDR3 comprises 13 residues. Looked up from germline, CDR1 is LNHDA and CDR2 is SQIVND (reference sequence). V gave up 10 bases and J gave up 6 bases, with 16 bases separating them. CDR3 amino acids: CATTWGAAQPQHF. CDR3 nucleotides: TGTGCCACTACATGGGGTGCGGCTCAGCCCCAGCATTTT.

The rearrangement links TRBV5-6 to TRBJ2-7; weak D call: TRBD1 (6 bases). CDR3 length: 14 amino acids. Germline-derived CDR1 and CDR2 are SGHDT and YYEEEE. V was trimmed by 3 bases and J by 1 base, leaving 11 bases between them. CDR3 protein: CASSSNTGSYEQYV. The DNA of the CDR3 is TGTGCCAGCAGCTCGAACACAGGGTCCTACGAGCAGTACGTC.

V and J are TRBV5-1 and TRBJ1-1, with D perhaps matching TRBD1 (6 bases). Germline CDR1 SGHRS, CDR2 YFSETQ. V lost 3 bases to trimming and J lost 6 bases, with 15 bases between them. The CDR3 loop spans 14 amino acids. The CDR3 here is CASSSTGYSAEAFF. CDR3 coding DNA: TGCGCCAGCAGCTCAACAGGGTATAGCGCTGAAGCTTTCTTT.

The CDR3: CASRRKNLSWTQYF. CDR3 nucleotides: TGTGCCAGCAGGAGAAAGAACCTTTCGTGGACCCAGTACTTC. V is TRBV6-5 and J is TRBJ2-5; D is uncertain. From germline, CDR1 is MNHEY and CDR2 SVGAGI. Deletions cut 6 bases from V and 7 bases from J, with 18 bases between. CDR3 length: 14 residues.

J is TRBJ1-5 and V is TRBV10-2; TRBD1 matches 8 bases. Germline-derived CDR1 and CDR2 are WSHSY and SAAADI. V dropped 6 bases and J dropped 2; count of bases not matched to a gene: 3. This CDR3 has 14 amino acids. CDR3 DNA: TGCGCCAGCAGGTTGGGACAGGGCAATCAGCCCCAGCATTTT. As protein: CASRLGQGNQPQHF.

J is TRBJ2-1 and V is TRBV24-1; TRBD1 is a possible D gene (6 bases). In germline, CDR1 is KGHDR, CDR2 SFDVKD. The CDR3 has 16 amino acids. The V end was cut by 3 bases, the J end by 7 bases, with 18 bases between. The CDR3 reads CATSDPSWGPRNEQFF. CDR3 coding DNA: TGTGCCACCAGTGATCCCTCGTGGGGGCCCCGGAATGAGCAGTTCTTC.

This chain joins TRBV6-6 and TRBJ2-7; TRBD1 might be the D (5 bases). V gave up 6 bases and J gave up 3 bases, with 12 bases separating them. CDR1 and CDR2 from the germline V gene are MNHNY and SVGAGI (reference sequence). The CDR3 has 13 residues. The CDR3 spells CASSQGQNYEQYV. The CDR3 coding sequence is TGTGCCAGCAGCCAAGGACAAAACTACGAGCAGTACGTC.

The gene calls are TRBV29-1 and TRBJ1-2; D not certain. With 7 bases removed from V and 2 bases from J, the gap between germline ends came to 20 bases. Germline CDR1 reads SQVTM; CDR2 reads ANQGSEA. The CDR3 consists of 15 residues. This CDR3 is CSADGVLGLNYGYTF. The CDR3 nucleotides are TGCAGCGCCGATGGGGTGCTGGGCCTCAACTATGGCTACACCTTC. Drawing the rest from reference TRBV29-1 and TRBJ1-2, the complete variable domain is SAVISQKPSRDICQRGTSLTIQCQVDSQVTMMFWYRQQPGQSLTLIATANQGSEATYESGFVIDKFPISRPNLTFSTLTVSNMSPEDSSIYLCSADGVLGLNYGYTFGSGTRLTVV.

This chain joins TRBV19 and TRBJ2-2; D remains unclear. This CDR3 has 15 residues. Per the germline V gene, CDR1 is LNHDA and CDR2 is SQIVND (reference sequence). Deletions cut 5 bases from V and 0 bases from J, with 10 bases between. The CDR3 DNA is TGTGCCAGTAGTCTAGGACGGACGAACACCGGGGAGCTGTTTTTT. It yields the protein CASSLGRTNTGELFF.

The genes are TRBV5-8 and TRBJ1-5; D uncertain. Trimming took 1 base from V and 1 from J, leaving 6 bases between them. Germline V gives CDR1 SGHTS, CDR2 YDEGEE. The CDR3 covers 14 residues. The CDR3 DNA sequence: TGTGCCAGCAGCTTGATGCTGAGCAATCAGCCCCAGCATTTT. Translating gives CASSLMLSNQPQHF.

This clone was counted only a few times. This chain links TRBV19 with TRBJ2-1; D not certain. V was pared by 3 bases and J by 0 bases, with 9 bases between. The CDR3 extends over 15 amino acids. CDR1 and CDR2 (germline): LNHDA, SQIVND (reference sequence). This chain's CDR3 is CASSIRSSSYNEQFF. In DNA, the CDR3 is TGTGCCAGTAGTATTAGGTCTAGCTCCTACAATGAGCAGTTCTTC.

The rearrangement uses TRBV21-1 and TRBJ1-1. TRBV21-1 is an annotated pseudogene. CDR3 size: 19 residues. Here the CDR3 DNA reads TGTGCCAGCAGCAAAATCCCCGGGTCCAAAACCTCCATGAACACTGAAGCTTTCTTT. Translation: CASSKIPGSKTSMNTEAFF.